This T cell receptor beta chain was found in a study of T cell repertoires in cytomegalovirus infection. Overall study: HLA-C-restricted CMV epitopes, recently identified, and well-studied HLA-B-restricted ones were used by the study. Both CMV infection and a matching HLA type were indicated by public TCR beta signatures.

Comments on this clonotype: Its antigen is unidentified. A much larger clonotype is one base distant, so this may be a read error.

The CDR3 is 11 amino acids. The V and J ends lost 7 bases and 5 bases respectively, with 6 bases between them. Germline V gene lookup returns CDR1 MNHEY and CDR2 SVGAGI. The study, taken as a whole, reports: Based on cumulative public TCR beta family frequency, carriers of CMV plus the relevant HLA were identified. Dominating the ex vivo response were TCR beta clonotypes that were CMV-specific and HLA-C-restricted.

TCRdb re-analysed the reads in MiXCR, keeping a single row per CDR3 protein. The sample holds 900,000 to 950,000 distinct CDR3 sequences, under 40% seen once. V usage is TRBV6-5 and J usage is TRBJ2-1; D gene unclear. Source: cultured CD8+ T cells from PBMCs, taken from culture after CMV antigen stimulation. The TCR sequence derives from a human donor in good health (CMV status not recorded). Some clones in this sample may be carry-over from other donors' samples. This CDR3 reads CASTSDNEQFF. CDR3 bases: TGTGCCAGCACCTCAGACAATGAGCAGTTCTTC.